The sequence of this TCR beta chain was determined in a study of shared clonotypes between healthy human individuals. The wider study: The composition of the donors was two women and a few men aged 18 to 49.

Unsorted samples drew genomic DNA from tens of millions of PBMCs. Deep-level assay runs were performed. Ten immunoSEQ deep assay plates were used to sequence unsorted PBMC DNA. Here immunoSEQ multiplex PCR was the method, and the copy in TCRdb shows in-frame clones only, minus some. The repertoire consists of some 500,000 clones, with 70% to 80% occurring once and the leading ten covering approximately 12%. The CDR3 is made up of 13 amino acids. Trimming cost V 3 bases and J 5 bases, with 11 bases left between them. Germline V gene data show CDR1 as GTSNPN and CDR2 as SVGIG (reference sequence). This TCR derives from a woman in her forties in good health. Some clones in this sample may be carry-over from other donors' samples. The sample was PBMCs. The chain recombines TRBV30 with TRBJ1-5; D unclear. CDR3 amino acids: CAWSLEGDQPQHF. DNA for the CDR3: TGTGCCTGGAGCCTGGAGGGAGATCAGCCCCAGCATTTT.